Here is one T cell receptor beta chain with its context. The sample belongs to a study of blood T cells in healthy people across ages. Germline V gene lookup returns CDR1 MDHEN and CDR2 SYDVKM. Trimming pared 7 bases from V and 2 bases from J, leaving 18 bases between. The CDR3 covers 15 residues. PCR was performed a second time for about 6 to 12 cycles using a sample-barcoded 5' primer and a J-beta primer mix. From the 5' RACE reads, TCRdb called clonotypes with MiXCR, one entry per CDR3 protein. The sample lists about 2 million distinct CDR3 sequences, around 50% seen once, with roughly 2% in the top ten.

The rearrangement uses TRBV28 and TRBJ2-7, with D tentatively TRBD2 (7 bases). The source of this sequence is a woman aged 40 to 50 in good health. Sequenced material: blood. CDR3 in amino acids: CASTKGGGSAYEQYF. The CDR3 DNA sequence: TGTGCCAGCACCAAGGGGGGGGGGTCCGCCTACGAGCAGTACTTC.